Listed below are T cell receptor beta chains from one sample, sequenced in a study of cytomegalovirus exposure and HLA in healthy donors. TCRdb keeps only in-frame clones here, not all; method: immunoSEQ multiplex PCR. This sample has roughly 110,000 clones, with roughly four fifths found just once. The specimen was PBMCs. These receptors were collected from a man in his late teens or twenties in good health and CMV-seronegative. Each CDR3 is given without its conserved first and last residue. The order of the fields is clone size, V gene, J gene, CDR3 protein. Expanded clones get a size class; other rows say once, few or many, or leave the size out.

>NA|TRBV5-1|TRBJ2-5
ASRRGGPGETQY
>few|TRBV5-4|TRBJ2-2
ASSLVGDGELF
>NA|TRBV7-2|TRBJ2-7
ASSLALYEQY
>NA|TRBV7-2|TRBJ1-1
ASSLVRTGEAF
>NA|TRBV29-1|TRBJ2-3
SARRTSTDTQY
>NA|TRBV5-1|TRBJ2-5
ASSLGGTSGERETQY
>NA|TRBV7-2|TRBJ1-1
ASSLEAFTEAF
>few|TRBV4-2|TRBJ2-5
ASSQELGQGLQTQY
>NA|TRBV9|TRBJ2-2
ASSAGQGTGELF
>NA|TRBV28|TRBJ2-7
ASSFADNSYEQY
>few|TRBV5-5|TRBJ2-3
ASSKAGTQQRTDTQY
>NA|TRBV9|TRBJ1-1
ASSTTRDTEAF
>NA|TRBV5-1|TRBJ2-5
ASSRGGAETQY